Listed below are T cell receptor beta chains from one sample, sequenced in a study of T-cell memory formation after mild COVID-19. TCRdb used MiXCR to reprocess the 5' RACE reads, holding one entry per CDR3 protein. Of roughly 42,000 distinct CDR3 sequences in the sample, 7.3% are singletons; the top ten hold about 1.5%. Material: PBMCs or a T cell subset sorted from them (not recorded which). These TCRs come from a man younger than 30 who had mild COVID-19 (a few samples of this study predate the infection). Cell type and time point are not known. CDR3s include the opening cysteine and the closing phenylalanine or tryptophan. A D gene is named only where the DNA matches it firmly. Only part of the rows carry a size: once, few, many, or a class if the clone is expanded.

d_gene,j_gene,v_gene,abundance,CDR3nt,CDR3aa
.,TRBJ2-3,TRBV9,.,TGTGCCAGCAGCGTAGCGGCAGGGAGGGATACGCAGTATTTT,CASSVAAGRDTQYF
.,TRBJ1-6,TRBV6-5,.,TGTGCCAGCAGACACCGGTGGGACGGCGACACCTATAATTCACCCCTCCACTTT,CASRHRWDGDTYNSPLHF
.,TRBJ2-5,TRBV7-2,many,TGTGCCAGCGCCAGAGGGCCCAGAACGGGGACCCAGTACTTC,CASARGPRTGTQYF
TRBD1,TRBJ1-6,TRBV5-1,.,TGCGCCAGCAGCAGGACAGGGGTGCCTGGATCACCCCTCCACTTT,CASSRTGVPGSPLHF
.,TRBJ2-1,TRBV7-3,.,TGTGCCCCTGCGGGGGAGCAGTTCTTC,CAPAGEQFF
.,TRBJ2-2,TRBV4-1,many,TGCGCCAGCAGCCAATTACAGGGAACCGGGGAGCTGTTTTTT,CASSQLQGTGELFF
.,TRBJ1-5,TRBV2,.,TGTGCCAGCAGTGCTATAGGACCGGATCAGCCCCAGCATTTT,CASSAIGPDQPQHF
.,TRBJ1-1,TRBV7-2,few,TGTGCCAGCAGCTTAGATCGGCAGCAGGGAGCTTTCTTT,CASSLDRQQGAFF
TRBD2,TRBJ2-2,TRBV18,few,TGTGCCAGCTCACCACGGAGCCTAGCGGGGAACACCGGGGAGCTGTTTTTT,CASSPRSLAGNTGELFF
TRBD2,TRBJ2-1,TRBV5-1,many,TGCGCCAGCAGCTTGGATGCGGGGGGGTACAATGAGCAGTTCTTC,CASSLDAGGYNEQFF
TRBD2,TRBJ2-3,TRBV7-9,.,TGTGCCAGCAGCCGGAGGCGGGGGGGGACGTCAGATACGCAGTATTTT,CASSRRRGGTSDTQYF
.,TRBJ1-6,TRBV25-1,few,TGTGCCAGCAGTGTCTCAGGAGGGGATTCACCCCTCCACTTT,CASSVSGGDSPLHF
.,TRBJ2-7,TRBV7-9,.,TGTGCCAGCAGCCCCGAGGGGGTACTGGCCTACGAGCAGTACTTC,CASSPEGVLAYEQYF
.,TRBJ2-3,TRBV14,.,TGTGCCAGCAGCCAAATCGGACGGCCAAGCACAGATACGCAGTATTTT,CASSQIGRPSTDTQYF
.,TRBJ2-6,TRBV4-3,.,TGCGCCAGCAGCCAAGAAACCCTACCTGGGGCCAACGTCCTGACTTTC,CASSQETLPGANVLTF
TRBD1,TRBJ1-2,TRBV9,.,TGTGCCAGCAGCGTACTGCCAGCCGGGACAGGGGAGGGCTACACCTTC,CASSVLPAGTGEGYTF
.,TRBJ2-7,TRBV10-2,many,TGCGCCAGCAGGGCCCTTAGGTCCGAGCAGTACTTC,CASRALRSEQYF
TRBD1,TRBJ1-2,TRBV7-9,.,TGTGCCAGCAGCTTAGCGGACAGGGGTAGTGGCTACACCTTC,CASSLADRGSGYTF
.,TRBJ2-5,TRBV7-2,.,TGTGCCAGCAGTGCCTTGGGAGGAGAGACCCAGTACTTC,CASSALGGETQYF
.,TRBJ1-1,TRBV29-1,.,TGCAGCGTTGAAAACAGGGTGAACACTGAAGCTTTCTTT,CSVENRVNTEAFF
.,TRBJ2-7,TRBV7-2,.,TGTGCCAGCAGCTCGACTCCCTCCTACGAGCAGTACTTC,CASSSTPSYEQYF
.,TRBJ2-2,TRBV20-1,few,TGCAGTGCTAGAGTACCTGGCCGGGATTTCACCGGGGAGCTGTTTTTT,CSARVPGRDFTGELFF
.,TRBJ1-1,TRBV4-2,many,TGTGCCAGCAGCCAAGATTCTACTGCTACTGAAGCTTTCTTT,CASSQDSTATEAFF
TRBD1,TRBJ2-7,TRBV11-2,.,TGTGCCAGCAGCACCAGGGGGCGGTTCGAGCAGTACTTC,CASSTRGRFEQYF
.,TRBJ2-7,TRBV12-3/TRBV12-4,.,TGTGCCAGCAGTTACGGGGCAAACGAGCAGTACTTC,CASSYGANEQYF
TRBD2,TRBJ2-3,TRBV7-2,.,TGTGCCAGCCGACGAGGCGGGGGGAGGATAGATACGCAGTATTTT,CASRRGGGRIDTQYF
.,TRBJ2-3,TRBV4-1,many,TGCGCCAGCAGCCAAGAATCACTCCCTAGCACAGATACGCAGTATTTT,CASSQESLPSTDTQYF
.,TRBJ2-1,TRBV5-1,many,TGCGCCAGCAGCTTGACTAGTAGCAATGAGCAGTTCTTC,CASSLTSSNEQFF
.,TRBJ2-2,TRBV12-3/TRBV12-4,few,TGTGCCAGCAGTGCTAACCGGGACTACACCGGGGAGCTGTTTTTT,CASSANRDYTGELFF
TRBD1,TRBJ2-3,TRBV12-3/TRBV12-4,.,TGTGCCAGCAGTTCCCCGGACAGGGGCGCAGATACGCAGTATTTT,CASSSPDRGADTQYF
.,TRBJ2-1,TRBV24-1,.,TGTGCCACCAGCAACCGGCGGGGCTACAATGAGCAGTTCTTC,CATSNRRGYNEQFF
TRBD1,TRBJ1-4,TRBV5-5,few,TGTGCCAGCAGCTCAGGACAGGGTGAGGCTAATGAAAAACTGTTTTTT,CASSSGQGEANEKLFF
.,TRBJ1-2,TRBV27,.,TGTGCCAGCAGTTTAAGTGGTCACACCTATGGCTACACCTTC,CASSLSGHTYGYTF
TRBD1,TRBJ2-1,TRBV7-7,many,TGTGCTAGCAGCCTTTCACAGGGGCGGGAGCAGTTCTTC,CASSLSQGREQFF
.,TRBJ2-7,TRBV9,few,TGTGCCAGCAGCGAGGGGAGCCCGCTCTACTACGAGCAGTACTTC,CASSEGSPLYYEQYF
TRBD1,TRBJ1-6,TRBV28,few,TGTGCCAGCGGACAGGGGCCGGTCGACCTCCACTTT,CASGQGPVDLHF
TRBD1,TRBJ1-2,TRBV28,.,TGTGCCAGCAACCTGGGACAGGGTGGTGGCTACACCTTC,CASNLGQGGGYTF
.,TRBJ1-1,TRBV12-3/TRBV12-4,.,TGTGCCAGCAGGGGAAGGGGTGCTGAAGCTTTCTTT,CASRGRGAEAFF